These 29 T cell receptor beta chains share one sample of origin, sequenced in a study of blood T cell repertoires in COVID-19. Method: immunoSEQ multiplex PCR; TCRdb's copy keeps in-frame clones and lacks some. The sample has 310,000 or so clones, roughly nine tenths seen once; the top ten hold 5% to 7%. Sample: peripheral blood. The receptors here all came from a young man who had recovered from COVID-19.

As DNA, the CDR3 is TGTGCCAGCAGTGAAGTTTTAGGGGTACCGGAGACCCAGTACTTC. Translation gives CASSEVLGVPETQYF. This chain links TRBV6-1 with TRBJ2-5, with a possible D match to TRBD1 (5 bases). Germline lookup yields CDR1 MNHNS and CDR2 SASEGT. V lost 1 base and J lost 5, with 14 bases in between. The length of the CDR3 is 15 residues.

This clone was counted a few times. This chain uses TRBV6-2 or TRBV6-3 with TRBJ1-1, with no clear D. The CDR3 runs to 14 residues. V lost 5 bases and J lost 6, with 16 bases in between. Germline CDR1 MNHEY, CDR2 SVGEGT. The CDR3 sequence is CASSRAVMGAEAFF. In DNA, the CDR3 is TGTGCCAGCAGTAGAGCGGTCATGGGAGCTGAAGCTTTCTTT.

The chain recombines TRBV7-8 with TRBJ2-3; the D gene is possibly TRBD1 (6 bases). The length of the CDR3 is 14 residues. Germline V lookup: CDR1 SGHVS, CDR2 FQNEAQ. Trimming took 5 bases from V and 7 from J, leaving 16 bases between them. The CDR3: CASSLPKWGHTQYF. The CDR3 nucleotides are TGTGCCAGCAGCCTACCGAAGTGGGGGCATACGCAGTATTTT.

The gene calls are TRBV11-3 and TRBJ2-7; TRBD1 matches at 9 bases. This CDR3 is 15 amino acids long. CDR1 and CDR2 (germline): SGHNT, YENEEA. The V gene end was trimmed by 1 base and the J gene end by 5 bases; junction bases not matched to a gene: 6. DNA of the CDR3: TGTGCCAGCAGCTTAGGATACAGGACAGGGGACGAGCAGTACTTC. Translated, it gives CASSLGYRTGDEQYF.

This clone was seen only once. V and J are TRBV5-6 and TRBJ2-7; 9 positions agree with TRBD1. Germline CDR1 and CDR2: SGHDT and YYEEEE. This CDR3 spans 17 amino acids. Trimming took 6 bases from V and 6 from J; bases not matched to a gene: 19. The CDR3: CASTISGQGFLGGEQYF. In DNA form, the CDR3 reads TGTGCCAGCACCATTTCCGGACAGGGGTTTTTGGGGGGCGAGCAGTACTTC.

J is TRBJ2-7 and V is TRBV11-2; TRBD2 matches 14 bases. Looked up from germline, CDR1 is SGHAT and CDR2 is FQNNGV. The length of the CDR3 is 15 residues. Germline trimming cut 5 bases from V and 6 bases from J; bases unmatched to any gene: 6. Here the CDR3 reads CASSHPGTSGGEQYF. CDR3 DNA: TGTGCCAGCAGCCACCCCGGGACTAGCGGGGGCGAGCAGTACTTC.

The chain recombines TRBV24-1 with TRBJ2-7; maybe TRBD2 (5 bases). Trimming stripped 4 bases from V and 3 bases from J, with 15 bases between. This CDR3 region has 15 residues. Germline CDR1 reads KGHDR; CDR2 reads SFDVKD. In DNA form, the CDR3 reads TGTGCCACCAGTGACGAGGGAATTTTTGGCTACGAGCAGTACTTC. Its translation is CATSDEGIFGYEQYF.

The chain recombines TRBV11-2 with TRBJ2-7; tentatively, D is TRBD1 (5 bases). The CDR3 loop spans 12 amino acids. CDR1 and CDR2 from the germline V gene are SGHAT and FQNNGV. The ends were cut back, 4 bases at V and 3 bases at J, with 7 bases in the middle. For the CDR3, the DNA is TGTGCCAGCAGCTGGCAGGGCTACGAGCAGTACTTC. It encodes CASSWQGYEQYF.

This chain joins TRBV19 and TRBJ1-4; 9 bases agree with TRBD1. Unmatched junction bases numbered 9, after V lost 5 bases and J lost 8 bases. Germline V gives CDR1 LNHDA, CDR2 SQIVND (reference sequence). This CDR3 comprises 15 residues. The CDR3 loop reads CASSVVDRGREKLFF. CDR3 nucleotides: TGTGCCAGTAGTGTTGTGGACAGGGGAAGAGAAAAACTGTTTTTT.

The genes are TRBV9 and TRBJ2-3, with 8 bases matching TRBD1. The CDR3 covers 15 residues. Germline assignment: CDR1 SGDLS and CDR2 YYNGEE. V lost 4 bases and J lost 4; bases outside the gene matches: 8. The CDR3 sequence is CASSSRQGSADTQYF. The CDR3 bases are TGTGCCAGCAGCAGCCGACAGGGGAGCGCAGATACGCAGTATTTT.

This clone was found a few times. CDR3 sequence reads: CASSLYNGELFF. The CDR3 nucleotides read TGTGCCAGCAGTTTATATAACGGGGAGCTGTTTTTT. The chain employs TRBV12-3 or TRBV12-4 and TRBJ2-2; D call uncertain. This CDR3 has 12 amino acids. The germline V and J ends were trimmed by 2 bases and 7 bases, with 5 bases remaining between them.

The gene calls are TRBV19 and TRBJ2-2, with 8 bases that match TRBD2. After removal of 3 bases from V and 4 bases from J, the junction contained 7 bases not matched to a gene. Germline CDR1 is LNHDA and CDR2 is SQIVND (reference sequence). This CDR3 is built from 16 residues. The DNA for the CDR3 is TGTGCCAGTAGTATGGCCGGGAGGGTCGGCACCGGGGAGCTGTTTTTT. This translates into CASSMAGRVGTGELFF.

The gene calls are TRBV18 and TRBJ1-6; D remains ambiguous. The V end was cut by 2 bases, the J end by 0 bases, with 20 bases between. This CDR3 is 20 amino acids long. Germline CDR1 and CDR2: KGHSH and LQKENI. CDR3 DNA: TGTGCCAGCTCACCAACTGTCAGTCCATCTTGGAGCTCCTATAATTCACCCCTCCACTTT. Protein: CASSPTVSPSWSSYNSPLHF.

This clone was counted only a few times. The chain is built from TRBV27 and TRBJ2-7, with 7 bases lining up with TRBD2. V lost 6 bases to trimming and J lost 4 bases; unmatched junction nucleotides: 12. CDR3 length: 15 amino acids. Germline values: CDR1 MNHEY, CDR2 SMNVEV (reference sequence). For the CDR3, the DNA is TGTGCCAGCAGCTCTGGGAGGGGCGGGCTGTACGAGCAGTACTTC. Amino acids: CASSSGRGGLYEQYF.

The table lists this clone with a count of one. The rearrangement uses TRBV9 and TRBJ2-1, with 8 nucleotides matching TRBD1. Germline assignment: CDR1 SGDLS and CDR2 YYNGEE. Trimming removed 4 bases from V and 0 bases from J; junction bases left unmatched: 3. The CDR3 has 15 residues. Written as DNA, the CDR3 is TGTGCCAGCAGCCAGGGGGCTAGCTCCTACAATGAGCAGTTCTTC. Translation: CASSQGASSYNEQFF.

This chain uses TRBV11-2 with TRBJ2-7; tentatively, D is TRBD2 (6 bases). The CDR3 runs to 15 residues. The V end lost 1 base, the J end lost 5 bases, and 15 bases lay between the germline ends. The germline V gene encodes CDR1 SGHAT and CDR2 FQNNGV. The CDR3 loop reads CASSLVAGNFDEQYF. The DNA for the CDR3 is TGTGCCAGCAGCTTAGTGGCGGGGAACTTCGACGAGCAGTACTTC.

CDR3 sequence (DNA): TGTGCCAGCAGGAGTCCGGGACTAGTAGGGAATGAGCAGTTCTTC. Amino acids: CASRSPGLVGNEQFF. The V gene is TRBV7-2, the J gene TRBJ2-1; TRBD2 matches at 8 bases. This CDR3 is 15 amino acids long. V lost 6 bases and J lost 7; bases outside the gene matches: 11. Germline loops: CDR1 SGHTA, CDR2 FQGNSA. The variable domain in full, with the rest retrieved from reference TRBV7-2 and TRBJ2-1, is GAGVSQSPSNKVTEKGKDVELRCDPISGHTALYWYRQSLGQGLEFLIYFQGNSAPDKSGLPSDRFSAERTGGSVSTLTIQRTQQEDSAVYLCASRSPGLVGNEQFFGPGTRLTVL.

This clone came up a few times. V usage is TRBV11-2 and J usage is TRBJ2-7; no definite D call. Germline V gene data show CDR1 as SGHAT and CDR2 as FQNNGV. V dropped 4 bases and J dropped 6 bases, with 10 bases sitting between them. The CDR3 is 12 residues long. The CDR3 reads CASSSGVPEQYF. The CDR3 region has the DNA TGTGCCAGCAGCTCAGGCGTCCCCGAGCAGTACTTC.

The CDR3 protein is CASSTESLRDRLFHYGYTF. CDR3 nucleotide sequence: TGTGCCAGCAGTACCGAGAGCCTCCGGGACAGATTGTTTCACTATGGCTACACCTTC. The chain couples TRBV6-2 or TRBV6-3 to TRBJ1-2; 7 nucleotides line up with TRBD1. The ends lost 5 bases at V and 3 bases at J; junction bases unmatched: 21. This CDR3 comprises 19 residues. Germline CDR1 MNHEY, CDR2 SVGEGT.

This clone was observed once. This rearrangement joins TRBV11-1 to TRBJ2-3; the D gene is possibly TRBD2 (5 bases). Germline lookup yields CDR1 SGHAT and CDR2 FQDESV (reference sequence). This CDR3 has 13 amino acids. Trimming removed 4 bases from V and 4 bases from J, with 9 bases in between. CDR3 region: CASSSGIADTQYF. CDR3 nucleotide sequence: TGTGCCAGCAGCTCGGGAATCGCAGATACGCAGTATTTT.

This rearrangement joins TRBV19 to TRBJ2-3; 10 bases map to TRBD1. V gave up 4 bases and J gave up 3 bases; unmatched junction bases: 4. CDR3 length: 15 residues. Per the germline V gene, CDR1 is LNHDA and CDR2 is SQIVND (reference sequence). The chain's CDR3 is CASSTGTGETDTQYF. Here the CDR3 DNA reads TGTGCCAGTAGTACCGGGACAGGGGAGACAGATACGCAGTATTTT.

The V and J genes are TRBV18 and TRBJ2-1; 8 positions match TRBD1. CDR1 and CDR2 from the germline V gene are KGHSH and LQKENI. The junction had 3 bases not matched to a gene; V was cut back by 5 bases and J by 0 bases. The CDR3 spans 15 residues. DNA for the CDR3: TGTGCCAGCTCAGGGGGACAGGTCTCCTACAATGAGCAGTTCTTC. It yields the protein CASSGGQVSYNEQFF.

The chain carries TRBV18 and TRBJ2-5; no definite D call. V lost 2 bases, J lost 5 bases, and 6 bases lay in between. Germline V gene lookup returns CDR1 KGHSH and CDR2 LQKENI. CDR3 size: 12 residues. The CDR3 region has the DNA TGTGCCAGCTCACCATTTGAGGAGACCCAGTACTTC. Its translation is CASSPFEETQYF.

J is TRBJ1-1 and V is TRBV14; D remains unclear. Looked up from germline, CDR1 is SGHDN and CDR2 is FVKESK. This CDR3 region has 15 residues. V lost 2 bases and J 1 base, leaving 11 bases between the germline ends. CDR3 residues: CASSQYSGTNTEAFF. In DNA, the CDR3 is TGTGCCAGCAGCCAATATTCGGGTACGAACACTGAAGCTTTCTTT.

The gene calls are TRBV14 and TRBJ1-1, with 10 bases lining up with TRBD1. J lost 6 bases, V lost 4 bases, and 8 bases had no gene match. Germline CDR1 reads SGHDN; CDR2 reads FVKESK. The CDR3 extends over 15 amino acids. DNA of the CDR3: TGTGCCAGCAGCCGCGTGAGGGACAGGGGAGCTGAAGCTTTCTTT. Residues: CASSRVRDRGAEAFF.

This chain uses TRBV6-5 with TRBJ1-2, with 10 bases aligning to TRBD1. The germline gives CDR1 MNHEY, CDR2 SVGAGI. CDR3 length: 15 residues. The V gene end was trimmed by 7 bases and the J gene end by 4 bases; junction bases not matched to a gene: 9. The CDR3 DNA is TGTGCCAGCACCAGCCCGGGGACAGGGGCCTATGGCTACACCTTC. Amino acids: CASTSPGTGAYGYTF.

V gene TRBV4-1 combines with J gene TRBJ2-7; D is unresolved. The CDR3 contains 13 residues. Germline V CDR1 and CDR2: MGHRA, YSYEKL. Trimming took off 1 base at V and 9 bases at J, with 13 bases between the two ends. This CDR3 is CASSQGRGVGQYF. CDR3 nucleotide sequence: TGCGCCAGCAGCCAAGGGCGAGGAGTCGGGCAGTACTTC.

The chain combines TRBV5-4 with TRBJ1-3, with 7 bases fitting TRBD1. The germline gives CDR1 SGHNT, CDR2 YYREEE (reference sequence). The junction had 3 bases not matched to a gene; V was cut back by 3 bases and J by 0 bases. This CDR3 is built from 15 residues. CDR3 residues: CASSSTGYSGNTIYF. The CDR3 DNA is TGTGCCAGCAGCTCGACAGGGTACTCTGGAAACACCATATATTTT.

The V call is TRBV4-2, the J call TRBJ1-2; 11 positions agree with TRBD1. The CDR3 sequence is 18 residues long. The germline gives CDR1 LGHNA, CDR2 YNFKEQ. With V trimmed by 3 bases and J by 2 bases, 11 bases remained unmatched. CDR3 sequence reads: CASSQPLLGQGANYGYTF. As DNA, the CDR3 is TGTGCCAGCAGCCAGCCCCTACTCGGACAGGGGGCGAACTATGGCTACACCTTC.